These T cell receptor beta chains were read from a single sample in a study of shared clonotypes between healthy human individuals. Clones were read by immunoSEQ multiplex PCR, and TCRdb kept only the in-frame ones, dropping some. The table lists some 2.1 million clones, about 94% of them singletons. The sample consisted of naive CD8+ T cells from PBMCs. Receptors originate from a man aged 18 to 29 in good health. Some clones in this sample may be carry-over from other donors' samples. Both conserved end residues are part of each CDR3. A D gene is named only where the DNA matches it firmly. Rows may omit the clone size; those that give it use once, few, many or a size class.

v_call	d_call	j_call	cdr3_length	clone_size	cdr3_nt	cdr3_aa
TRBV5-4	TRBD1	TRBJ2-1	15	.	TGTGCCAGCAGCTTGAGACAGGGGGCGCGGAATGAGCAGTTCTTC	CASSLRQGARNEQFF
TRBV6-5	.	TRBJ2-7	16	.	TGTGCCAGCAGTTACTTCTCCGGGACACTTAACCACGAGCAGTACTTC	CASSYFSGTLNHEQYF
TRBV7-2	TRBD1	TRBJ2-1	15	.	TGTGCCAGCAGCTCCGGGACAGCCTATTACAATGAGCAGTTCTTC	CASSSGTAYYNEQFF
TRBV19	TRBD2	TRBJ2-3	15	.	TGTGCCAGTAGTATACTAGCGGCCCCTACAGATACGCAGTATTTT	CASSILAAPTDTQYF
TRBV29-1	.	TRBJ2-7	13	.	TGCAGCGTTGCCCCCAGACGGGGCCACGAGCAGTACTTC	CSVAPRRGHEQYF
TRBV27	.	TRBJ1-1	15	once	TGTGCCAGCAGTTTATCGGCCAAGATGAACACTGAAGCTTTCTTT	CASSLSAKMNTEAFF
TRBV28	.	TRBJ2-7	16	.	TGTGCCAGCAGTAGCCATCTGGGGACCCTCTCCTACGAGCAGTACTTC	CASSSHLGTLSYEQYF
TRBV6-5	.	TRBJ1-5	14	.	TGTGCCAGCAGTTACGGGCAGTTCAATCAGCCCCAGCATTTT	CASSYGQFNQPQHF
TRBV27	TRBD2	TRBJ2-2	13	.	TGTGCCAGCAGTTTAGGAGCGGGGTCGGAGCTGTTTTTT	CASSLGAGSELFF
TRBV9	.	TRBJ1-5	14	.	TGTGCCAGCAGCCTTGGGGGGGACAATCAGCCCCAGCATTTT	CASSLGGDNQPQHF
TRBV10-2	.	TRBJ1-4	15	.	TGCGCCAGCAGTGAGTGGGGACACTCTAATGAAAAACTGTTTTTT	CASSEWGHSNEKLFF
TRBV28	TRBD1	TRBJ1-2	15	.	TGTGCCAGCAGTCCCCGGGACAGGGGGCGTTTCGGCTACACCTTC	CASSPRDRGRFGYTF
TRBV5-6	.	TRBJ2-1	14	.	TGTGCCAGCAGCTGGGGGCGGGGTGGGAATGAGCAGTTCTTC	CASSWGRGGNEQFF
TRBV5-6	.	TRBJ2-7	14	.	TGTGCCAGCAGCGGAACGGGCGTTTCCTACGAGCAGTACTTC	CASSGTGVSYEQYF
TRBV6-1	.	TRBJ1-5	12	few	TGTGCCACCGCGCCAGGGAATCAGCCCCAGCATTTT	CATAPGNQPQHF
TRBV4-1	.	TRBJ2-2	13	.	TGCGCCAGCAGCCCTTTCGTAGCGGGGGAGCTGTTTTTT	CASSPFVAGELFF
TRBV25-1	.	TRBJ2-7	17	.	TGTGCCAGCAGTGAGTGGGGGGAAGCGGCAGTTCCCTACGAGCAGTACTTC	CASSEWGEAAVPYEQYF
TRBV29-1	.	TRBJ2-7	13	.	TGCAGCGTTGTACCCGACGGCCACTACGAGCAGTACTTC	CSVVPDGHYEQYF
TRBV9	.	TRBJ2-3	16	.	TGTGCCAGCAGCGTAGTTCCTAGCGTTAGCACAGATACGCAGTATTTT	CASSVVPSVSTDTQYF
TRBV19	TRBD2	TRBJ2-2	18	.	TGTGCCAGTAGTCCTCAGGACGATGGACTAGCGGGAGACCGGGAGCTGTTTTTT	CASSPQDDGLAGDRELFF
TRBV27	TRBD2	TRBJ2-1	13	.	TGTGCCAGCAGTTTATCTTCAGCGGGGGAGCAGTTCTTC	CASSLSSAGEQFF
TRBV4-3	.	TRBJ2-1	15	.	TGCGCCAGCAGCCCGGCTCGTGGCCTGAGGGATGAGCAGTTCTTC	CASSPARGLRDEQFF
TRBV10-3	TRBD2	TRBJ2-1	14	.	TGTGCCATCAGTGGCGGTCTAGCGGACAATGAGCAGTTCTTC	CAISGGLADNEQFF
TRBV5-6	.	TRBJ2-7	12	.	TGTGCCAGCAGCTACCTAACCTACGAGCAGTACTTC	CASSYLTYEQYF
TRBV9	TRBD2	TRBJ2-1	15	once	TGTGCCAGCAGCGTGGGGGGGACCCTCTACAATGAGCAGTTCTTC	CASSVGGTLYNEQFF
TRBV19	.	TRBJ2-7	17	.	TGTGCCAGTAGTATAGTGGGCGAGGGACCGAACTCCTACGAGCAGTACTTC	CASSIVGEGPNSYEQYF
TRBV10-2	.	TRBJ2-1	16	.	TGCGCCAGCAGCCCAGGGAGGATAGGCTCCTACAATGAGCAGTTCTTC	CASSPGRIGSYNEQFF
TRBV10-3	.	TRBJ1-2	15	.	TGTGCCATCAGTGACCCGGTGGGGACTATCTATGGCTACACCTTC	CAISDPVGTIYGYTF
TRBV27	.	TRBJ2-7	14	.	TGTGCCAGCAGCTCAATTGATATACACTACGAGCAGTACTTC	CASSSIDIHYEQYF
TRBV16	.	TRBJ1-5	13	.	TGTGCCAGCAGCACAGGGAAGTATCAGCCCCAGCATTTT	CASSTGKYQPQHF
TRBV7-9	.	TRBJ2-7	15	.	TGTGCCAGCAGCTTAGGCCCGGACAGTTCCTACGAGCAGTACTTC	CASSLGPDSSYEQYF
TRBV10-3	TRBD1	TRBJ2-6	16	.	TGTGCCATCCAACGGACAGGCCCCTCTGGGGCCAACGTCCTGACTTTC	CAIQRTGPSGANVLTF
TRBV5-6	.	TRBJ2-5	13	.	TGTGCCAGCAGCTTAAAAACCGGGGAGACCCAGTACTTC	CASSLKTGETQYF
TRBV27	TRBD1	TRBJ2-7	16	once	TGTGCCAGCAGTTTGGGACAGGGACTCCAGGGGCGCGAGCAGTACTTC	CASSLGQGLQGREQYF
TRBV7-2	TRBD1	TRBJ1-2	15	.	TGTGCCAGCAGCTCAGGGGGCTCCAGGAACTATGGCTACACCTTC	CASSSGGSRNYGYTF
TRBV6-5	.	TRBJ2-5	13	.	TGTGCCAGCAGTGCCCCCTTGGAGTGGACCCAGTACTTC	CASSAPLEWTQYF
TRBV19	.	TRBJ2-5	13	.	TGTGCCAGTAGTATGGTTCGGCAAGAGACCCAGTACTTC	CASSMVRQETQYF
TRBV11-2	.	TRBJ1-1	12	.	TGTGCCAGCAGCCACTCCAGGGTGAGGGCTTTCTTT	CASSHSRVRAFF
TRBV5-4	.	TRBJ1-4	16	.	TGTGCCAGCAGCTACTACGGGAGGGGGACTAATGAAAAACTGTTTTTT	CASSYYGRGTNEKLFF
TRBV6-1	.	TRBJ2-6	17	.	TGTGCCAGCAGTGAAACCCAGACTAGGTCTGGGGCCAACGTCCTGACTTTC	CASSETQTRSGANVLTF
TRBV18	.	TRBJ1-4	15	.	TGTGCCAGCTCACCTTCTCGGACACAAAGTGAAAAACTGTTTTTT	CASSPSRTQSEKLFF
TRBV7-2	TRBD2	TRBJ2-1	14	.	TGTGCCAGTACAGCGGGAGGGAAGTGGAATGAGCAGTTCTTC	CASTAGGKWNEQFF
TRBV2	.	TRBJ1-1	12	.	TGTGCCAGCAGGGATCTTAGGACTGAAGCTTTCTTT	CASRDLRTEAFF
TRBV5-1	TRBD1	TRBJ1-5	17	.	TGCGCCAGCAGCTTGCGCCCTAACTCAGGGGGCGGGCAGCCCCAGCATTTT	CASSLRPNSGGGQPQHF
TRBV4-2	TRBD2	TRBJ2-1	19	.	TGTGCCAGCAGCCAAGATCGTGGAGTTTGGGCGGGGGATTACAATGAGCAGTTCTTC	CASSQDRGVWAGDYNEQFF
TRBV15	TRBD1	TRBJ2-7	15	once	TGTGCCACCAGCAGAGGAATGACAGGGACCCACGAGCAGTACTTC	CATSRGMTGTHEQYF